The rows below give T cell receptor beta chains drawn from one sample of a study of T cell repertoires in cytomegalovirus infection. Each CDR3 protein is one row after TCRdb ran MiXCR on the reads. Of around 570,000 distinct CDR3 sequences in the sample, around two fifths are singletons; the top ten hold around 48%. These receptors have no known antigen. The sample consisted of cultured PBMCs, taken from culture after CMV antigen stimulation. Receptors were obtained from a human donor in good health (CMV status not recorded). Some clones in this sample may be carry-over from other donors' samples. Both conserved end residues are part of each CDR3. D genes are given only for firm matches. Clone size, where shown, is once, few, many, or a class for clones that have expanded.

clone size: few
D gene: TRBD2
V gene: TRBV15
J gene: TRBJ2-1
CDR3 protein: CATSREMGLATFF
CDR3 DNA: TGTGCCACCAGCAGAGAGATGGGACTAGCAACGTTCTTC

clone size: few
D gene: NA
V gene: TRBV12-3/TRBV12-4
J gene: TRBJ1-1
CDR3 protein: CASSFGQGRVTEAFF
CDR3 DNA: TGTGCCAGCAGTTTCGGGCAGGGCCGGGTGACTGAAGCTTTCTTT

clone size: NA
D gene: NA
V gene: TRBV11-2
J gene: TRBJ2-7
CDR3 protein: CASSPPDGTYEQYF
CDR3 DNA: TGTGCCAGCAGTCCACCGGACGGGACCTACGAGCAGTACTTC

clone size: few
D gene: NA
V gene: TRBV7-8
J gene: TRBJ2-7
CDR3 protein: CATTQTYEQYF
CDR3 DNA: TGTGCCACGACACAGACCTACGAGCAGTACTTC

clone size: once
D gene: NA
V gene: TRBV20-1
J gene: TRBJ1-1
CDR3 protein: CSARETGGYTEAFF
CDR3 DNA: TGCAGTGCTAGGGAGACGGGGGGTTATACTGAAGCTTTCTTT

clone size: many
D gene: NA
V gene: TRBV7-2
J gene: TRBJ2-3
CDR3 protein: CASSLGGSPDTQYF
CDR3 DNA: TGTGCCAGCAGCTTAGGAGGGAGCCCAGATACGCAGTATTTT

clone size: NA
D gene: NA
V gene: TRBV10-3
J gene: TRBJ1-2
CDR3 protein: CAISERRDGYTF
CDR3 DNA: TGTGCCATCAGTGAGCGGAGGGATGGCTACACCTTC

clone size: few
D gene: NA
V gene: TRBV7-2
J gene: TRBJ1-5
CDR3 protein: CASSLGRLGGQPQHF
CDR3 DNA: TGTGCCAGCAGCCTCGGCCGGCTCGGGGGTCAGCCCCAGCATTTT

clone size: few
D gene: TRBD1
V gene: TRBV12-3/TRBV12-4
J gene: TRBJ1-1
CDR3 protein: CASSYGTGGVRAEAFF
CDR3 DNA: TGTGCCAGCAGCTACGGGACAGGGGGCGTTCGAGCTGAAGCTTTCTTT

clone size: NA
D gene: NA
V gene: TRBV6-1
J gene: TRBJ1-4
CDR3 protein: CASAPSAGTKLFF
CDR3 DNA: TGTGCCAGCGCTCCATCGGCAGGGACAAAACTGTTTTTT

clone size: NA
D gene: TRBD1
V gene: TRBV30
J gene: TRBJ1-3
CDR3 protein: CAWNRQGALGNTIYF
CDR3 DNA: TGTGCCTGGAACAGACAGGGGGCGCTTGGAAACACCATATATTTT

clone size: NA
D gene: NA
V gene: TRBV7-9
J gene: TRBJ2-1
CDR3 protein: CASSPLTEFNEQFF
CDR3 DNA: TGTGCCAGCAGCCCGCTGACAGAGTTCAATGAGCAGTTCTTC

clone size: few
D gene: TRBD1
V gene: TRBV7-2
J gene: TRBJ1-6
CDR3 protein: CASSFWGQASQSYNSPLHF
CDR3 DNA: TGTGCCAGCAGCTTCTGGGGACAGGCTTCTCAGTCCTATAATTCACCCCTCCACTTT

clone size: NA
D gene: NA
V gene: TRBV7-2
J gene: TRBJ2-7
CDR3 protein: CASSLGRPFLEQYF
CDR3 DNA: TGTGCCAGCAGCCTAGGGCGGCCCTTCCTCGAGCAGTACTTC

clone size: few
D gene: NA
V gene: TRBV6-6
J gene: TRBJ1-4
CDR3 protein: CASSLIGATNEKLFF
CDR3 DNA: TGTGCCAGCAGCCTTATAGGGGCAACTAATGAAAAACTGTTTTTT

clone size: NA
D gene: TRBD1
V gene: TRBV20-1
J gene: TRBJ1-2
CDR3 protein: CSASRQGYGYTF
CDR3 DNA: TGCAGTGCTTCGCGACAGGGATATGGCTACACCTTC

clone size: NA
D gene: NA
V gene: TRBV7-2
J gene: TRBJ1-1
CDR3 protein: CASSLVRSTEAFF
CDR3 DNA: TGTGCCAGCAGCTTAGTGAGGAGCACTGAAGCTTTCTTT

clone size: NA
D gene: NA
V gene: TRBV6-1
J gene: TRBJ1-2
CDR3 protein: CASSEVQSTDIYGYTF
CDR3 DNA: TGTGCCAGCAGTGAAGTTCAATCGACAGACATCTACGGCTACACCTTC

clone size: once
D gene: NA
V gene: TRBV6-5
J gene: TRBJ2-1
CDR3 protein: CASSYGGVSSYNEQFF
CDR3 DNA: TGTGCCAGCAGTTACGGGGGCGTCAGCTCCTACAATGAGCAGTTCTTC

clone size: NA
D gene: TRBD1
V gene: TRBV7-9
J gene: TRBJ1-3
CDR3 protein: CASRPQTGSGDTIYF
CDR3 DNA: TGTGCCAGCAGACCACAGACAGGGAGCGGGGACACCATATATTTT

clone size: few
D gene: NA
V gene: TRBV7-2
J gene: TRBJ2-7
CDR3 protein: CASQGGNSDEQYF
CDR3 DNA: TGTGCCAGCCAAGGGGGGAATTCTGACGAGCAGTACTTC

clone size: NA
D gene: NA
V gene: TRBV7-6
J gene: TRBJ1-6
CDR3 protein: CASSHGQRYNSPLHF
CDR3 DNA: TGTGCCAGCAGCCACGGTCAGAGGTATAATTCACCCCTCCACTTT

clone size: once
D gene: NA
V gene: TRBV2
J gene: TRBJ2-5
CDR3 protein: CASSVIGQETQYF
CDR3 DNA: TGTGCCAGCAGTGTGATAGGGCAAGAGACCCAGTACTTC

clone size: NA
D gene: TRBD1
V gene: TRBV6-1
J gene: TRBJ1-4
CDR3 protein: CASSPLQGGGKLFF
CDR3 DNA: TGTGCCAGCAGTCCCCTACAGGGGGGGGGAAAACTGTTTTTT

clone size: NA
D gene: NA
V gene: TRBV15
J gene: TRBJ1-5
CDR3 protein: CATSHSNQPQHF
CDR3 DNA: TGTGCCACCAGCCACAGCAATCAGCCCCAGCATTTT

clone size: few
D gene: TRBD2
V gene: TRBV10-2
J gene: TRBJ2-3
CDR3 protein: CASSESDPGLAADTQYF
CDR3 DNA: TGCGCCAGCAGTGAGTCGGACCCTGGACTAGCGGCAGATACGCAGTATTTT

clone size: few
D gene: NA
V gene: TRBV6-2/TRBV6-3
J gene: TRBJ2-7
CDR3 protein: CASRIRGRVYEQYF
CDR3 DNA: TGTGCCAGCAGGATCAGGGGACGGGTCTACGAGCAGTACTTC

clone size: many
D gene: TRBD1
V gene: TRBV7-8
J gene: TRBJ2-1
CDR3 protein: CASSLYRGNEQFF
CDR3 DNA: TGTGCCAGCAGCTTATACAGGGGCAATGAGCAGTTCTTC

clone size: NA
D gene: NA
V gene: TRBV7-9
J gene: TRBJ2-3
CDR3 protein: CASSIRQAADTQYF
CDR3 DNA: TGTGCCAGCAGCATAAGACAGGCAGCAGATACGCAGTATTTT

clone size: once
D gene: NA
V gene: TRBV19
J gene: TRBJ2-3
CDR3 protein: CASSSRWDTQYF
CDR3 DNA: TGTGCCAGTAGTTCAAGGTGGGATACGCAGTATTTT

clone size: NA
D gene: TRBD1
V gene: TRBV6-1
J gene: TRBJ2-3
CDR3 protein: CASLDRETDTQYF
CDR3 DNA: TGTGCCAGCCTGGACAGGGAAACAGATACGCAGTATTTT

clone size: few
D gene: NA
V gene: TRBV7-6
J gene: TRBJ2-7
CDR3 protein: CASSLSEGFIPYEQYF
CDR3 DNA: TGTGCCAGCAGCTTATCGGAGGGCTTTATCCCCTACGAGCAGTACTTC

clone size: few
D gene: NA
V gene: TRBV12-3/TRBV12-4
J gene: TRBJ2-5
CDR3 protein: CASSITVETQYF
CDR3 DNA: TGTGCCAGCAGCATCACAGTAGAGACCCAGTACTTC

clone size: few
D gene: NA
V gene: TRBV7-9
J gene: TRBJ2-7
CDR3 protein: CASSQGLEQYF
CDR3 DNA: TGTGCCAGCAGCCAGGGGCTCGAGCAGTACTTC

clone size: NA
D gene: TRBD2
V gene: TRBV5-5
J gene: TRBJ2-1
CDR3 protein: CASSGRTSGKNEQFF
CDR3 DNA: TGTGCCAGCAGCGGGAGGACTAGCGGGAAGAATGAGCAGTTCTTC

clone size: NA
D gene: NA
V gene: TRBV4-1
J gene: TRBJ1-4
CDR3 protein: CASKPHAGIQIKYNEKLFF
CDR3 DNA: TGCGCCAGCAAACCTCACGCCGGGATCCAAATAAAGTATAATGAAAAACTGTTTTTT